This record looks at one T cell receptor (beta chain) sequence and its context. The antigen is undetermined. The data were obtained in a study of beta chain features in type 1 diabetes. Study at large: Approximately 100 million sorted cells were examined across all samples. Study observations and caveats: Type 1 diabetes patients had TCRB CDR3s that were shorter (moderately but significantly so) in all four CD4+ subsets.

CDR3 length: 14 amino acids. Germline CDR1 reads MNHEY; CDR2 reads SVGAGI. Deletions cut 6 bases from V and 0 bases from J, with 12 bases between. Sequencing targeted expressed TCRB transcripts, as all isolated RNA had been reverse transcribed. Deep immunoSEQ sequencing covered naive, central memory and regulatory T cell samples. The protocol was immunoSEQ multiplex PCR, while the TCRdb copy is restricted to in-frame clones and leaves out a portion. The sample shows hundreds of thousands of clones, 15% to 19% of them seen only once. This TCR derives from a young man in good health. What was sequenced was naive CD4+ T cells from blood. The gene calls are TRBV6-5 and TRBJ2-7, with D uncertain. The CDR3 coding sequence is TGTGCCAGCAGCCCGTTGCTAGACTCCTACGAGCAGTACTTC. Amino acid sequence: CASSPLLDSYEQYF.